This T cell receptor beta chain was observed in a study of human T cells and chemical hapten exposure (dated by TCRdb to the early 2020s). Regarding the research as a whole: For sensitization, 2% DPC in acetone was applied to a 2 cm by 2 cm area of upper inner arm skin. Throughout the study period of around 24 weeks, patients also received therapeutic DPC doses to the scalp every week. Patch testing was performed on the upper back with Finn chambers containing 0.01% DPC, and the patch tests were scored after 6 days according to International Contact Dermatitis Research Group standards. Alopecia areata with under or over 50% scalp involvement, alopecia totalis and alopecia universalis were represented in the patient cohort, which was mostly female. The libraries were sequenced as a pool, and the TCR yield per sample differed mostly because of small variations in library volumes within the pool. In alopecia patients, the study followed how the peripheral blood TCR repertoire changed in vivo over primary and secondary sensitization to diphenylcyclopropenone (DPC), a hapten. Patient blood was sampled pre-sensitization (week 0) and at 2, 6 and about 24 weeks after DPC sensitization. For TCR sequencing, blood came from about 29 alopecia patients at anywhere from one to four time points (pre-sensitization, 2, 6 and 24 weeks). Overall study results and their limits: Because every patient had alopecia, a presumed autoimmune disease, the patients' immune response might differ from that of healthy individuals. Expanded TCRs formed significantly more large CDR3 similarity clusters than pre-sensitization or healthy control sets, consistent with antigen-driven responses. Repeated subsampling changed both the strength of the expansion versus patch-test correlation and the threshold at which that correlation became significant. Patch test score correlated positively with the number of PT1 expanded TCRs, reaching significance at thresholds 8, 16 and 32 but not at 4. DPC sensitization did not change how many TCRs were above 1 in 1000 frequency, and no evidence was found of alterations in global repertoire structure.

Taken from the germline V gene, the CDR1 and CDR2 loops are SQVTM and ANQGSEA. The junction shows trimming of 6 bases on V and 6 bases on J, and the gene matches do not reach 14 bases of it. The CDR3 numbers 15 residues from cysteine through phenylalanine. Kept here is only the CDR3 DNA, which spans 45 bases and is read in frame from base 1. The table lists this clonotype with a few counts. Its antigen target is currently unknown. No base quality values were provided; no much bigger clone lies one nucleotide off. Reading the label with the study, this specimen's time point is: patch test 2, 6 weeks after DPC sensitization. The treatment or condition label here, explained by the study, means: therapeutic diphenylcyclopropenone sensitization with weekly scalp DPC. Blood at each patch-test visit was drawn before the patch test was applied. Eligible patients were aged 18 to 70, diagnosed with alopecia, deemed suitable for DPC therapy, and excluded if pregnant. Unfractionated whole blood was collected in Tempus Blood RNA tubes, and total RNA was extracted from that blood.

Library preparation used RACE. TCRdb shows the sequencer as NextSeq 500. During library preparation, unique molecular identifiers were attached to individual cDNA molecules so that TCRs could be counted quantitatively and reproducibly. From each blood RNA sample, both TCR alpha and TCR beta chains were sequenced. In the paper's pipeline: The median number of TCRs per sample was approximately 98,000, ranging from roughly 23,224 to 700,000. V, J and CDR3 annotation of the TCR reads was carried out using the Decombinator software suite. For PS versus PT1 abundance plots, all samples were subsampled to the same number of TCRs (28,000). TCRs were defined as expanded if absent before sensitization and observed at least eight times at the 2-week time point. TCRdb passed the public sequencing reads through fastp at Q25 and MiXCR, retaining productive beta sequences. Entries that share a CDR3 protein sequence are merged under the most common genes and DNA. None of the V and J calls come from the authors' own analysis; TCRdb made them. The sample yields approximately 95,000 distinct CDR3 sequences; about an eighth were counted once. The leading ten clones occupy 3.2% of the sample.

This clonotype was sampled from a middle-aged woman with alopecia areata. Some clones in this sample may be carry-over from other donors' samples. Specimen: whole blood, collected in connection with sensitization to the hapten diphenylcyclopropenone (DPC). The chain is assembled from TRBV29-1 and TRBJ2-1; a stretch of 7 junction bases matches TRBD1. The nucleotide sequence is given as TGCAGCGTGCCACCGGGACAGAGGATTAGCAATGAGCAGTTCTTC. This translates into CSVPPGQRISNEQFF.